This TCR beta chain was profiled in a study of OX40 agonist ivuxolimab in advanced cancers. Whole-study results and caveats: Expanded peripheral T-cell antigen specificity went undetermined. Certain nonresponders additionally had low normalized T-cell clonal expansion.

Assay: immunoSEQ multiplex PCR; the TCRdb copy retains only in-frame clones and omits some. The data hold roughly 18,000 clones, with 75% to 85% observed a single time. Trimming removed 3 bases from V and 7 bases from J, with 15 bases in between. The CDR3 loop spans 13 amino acids. Germline lookup yields CDR1 SQVTM and CDR2 ANQGSEA. Comments on this clone: Its target is not known.

The rearrangement joins TRBV29-1 to TRBJ2-5; tentatively, D is TRBD2 (6 bases). This specimen was CD4+ or CD8+ T cells sorted from blood, taken in a trial of the OX40 agonist ivuxolimab. This TCR was sampled from an adult with an advanced solid tumor such as melanoma, head and neck, liver or kidney cancer. Here the CDR3 DNA reads TGCAGCGTTGACGCGGCTAGCGAAGGGACCCAGTACTTC. It specifies CSVDAASEGTQYF.